One and the same sample provided the 18 T cell receptor beta chains below, sequenced in a study of T-cell reconstitution after alpha-beta-depleted transplantation in children. TCRbeta library construction was performed incorporating unique molecular identifiers. TCRdb reprocessed the PCR reads with MiXCR, giving one entry per CDR3 protein. The sample includes around 680,000 distinct CDR3 sequences, around 16% of them seen just once. This specimen consisted of PBMCs from the stem cell graft donor, obtained from the stem cell graft. These TCRs come from a human donor who donated a stem cell graft to a child with acute myeloid leukemia.

This clonotype has only a few counts. This sequence joins TRBV7-2 and TRBJ1-5, with D hard to call. CDR1 and CDR2 from the germline V gene are SGHTA and FQGNSA. CDR3 length: 16 amino acids. V lost 1 base to trimming and J lost 1 base, with 11 bases between them. In DNA form, the CDR3 reads TGTGCCAGCAGCTTAGGGACCTCTATAAGCAATCAGCCCCAGCATTTT. It codes for CASSLGTSISNQPQHF.

This clonotype was seen at least ten times. The rearrangement links TRBV12-3 or TRBV12-4 to TRBJ1-1; D is ambiguous. The CDR3 is made up of 14 amino acids. V lost 7 bases to trimming and J lost 0 bases, with 12 bases between them. CDR3 nucleotides: TGTGCCAGCACATTGGATCTTATGAACACTGAAGCTTTCTTT. Its translation is CASTLDLMNTEAFF.

The chain uses TRBV4-2 and TRBJ1-5, with 8 bases matching TRBD1. CDR3 length equals 17 residues. J lost 2 bases, V lost 1 base, and 7 bases had no gene match. Germline V gene lookup returns CDR1 LGHNA and CDR2 YNFKEQ. The CDR3 sequence is CASSQALDRAGNQPQHF. The CDR3, as DNA: TGTGCCAGCAGCCAAGCTTTGGACAGGGCCGGCAATCAGCCCCAGCATTTT.

The table lists this clonotype with a few counts. The gene calls are TRBV12-3 or TRBV12-4 and TRBJ1-3; the D gene is possibly TRBD1 (5 bases). There are 14 residues in the CDR3. Trimming cost V 1 base and J 6 bases, with 10 bases left between them. The CDR3 coding sequence is TGTGCCAGCAGTTTAGGGGGGAATCAAAACACCATATATTTT. It encodes CASSLGGNQNTIYF.

At least ten counts were recorded for this clonotype. V gene TRBV29-1 combines with J gene TRBJ1-1, with TRBD1 as a possible D gene (6 bases). Between the trimmed V and J ends, which lost 4 bases and 1 base, there was a span of 10 bases. CDR3 length: 13 residues. Germline V gene lookup returns CDR1 SQVTM and CDR2 ANQGSEA. The CDR3 DNA reads TGCAGCGTTGCGGACAGAACGAACACTGAAGCTTTCTTT. Its translation: CSVADRTNTEAFF.

The chain carries TRBV13 and TRBJ2-7, with 7 bases identical to TRBD1. Looked up from germline, CDR1 is PRHDT and CDR2 is FYEKMQ (reference sequence). There are 14 residues in the CDR3. V was pared by 5 bases and J by 0 bases, with 4 bases of the junction left unmatched. Here the CDR3 reads CASSIQGTSYEQYF. CDR3 in DNA: TGTGCCAGCAGCATACAGGGGACCTCCTACGAGCAGTACTTC. Combining the CDR3 with reference TRBV13 and TRBJ2-7 gives the whole variable domain AAGVIQSPRHLIKEKRETATLKCYPIPRHDTVYWYQQGPGQDPQFLISFYEKMQSDKGSIPDRFSAQQFSDYHSELNMSSLELGDSALYFCASSIQGTSYEQYFGPGTRLTVT.

At least ten counts were recorded for this clonotype. The chain joins TRBV20-1 to TRBJ2-7; 8 bases are shared with TRBD1. This CDR3 region has 13 residues. Per the germline V gene, CDR1 is DFQATT and CDR2 is SNEGSKA (reference sequence). V was clipped by 4 bases and J by 4 bases; unmatched bases: 6. In DNA form, the CDR3 reads TGCAGTGCTACGGACAGGGAACAATACGAGCAGTACTTC. Its translation: CSATDREQYEQYF.

A word on this clonotype: One base away lies a much larger clone, so this may be a sequencing read error. The gene calls are TRBV20-1 and TRBJ2-1; possibly TRBD1 or TRBD2 for D (5 bases each). The CDR3 consists of 14 residues. Germline V gene lookup returns CDR1 DFQATT and CDR2 SNEGSKA (reference sequence). Trimming removed 2 bases from V and 8 bases from J, with 16 bases in between. The CDR3 is CSARTGTPWDEQFF. The CDR3 DNA sequence: TGCAGTGCTAGAACCGGGACCCCTTGGGATGAGCAGTTCTTC.

This clonotype was detected many times. V usage is TRBV11-2 and J usage is TRBJ2-7; TRBD1 might be the D (6 bases). The germline V and J ends were trimmed by 5 bases and 5 bases, with 19 bases remaining between them. CDR1 and CDR2 (germline): SGHAT, FQNNGV. The CDR3 is 15 amino acids. Written as DNA, the CDR3 is TGTGCCAGCAGCCCCAGCATTGGGACAACCCACGAGCAGTACTTC. As protein: CASSPSIGTTHEQYF.

A few counts support this clonotype. The chain combines TRBV11-2 with TRBJ2-1; D may be TRBD2 (5 bases). Germline CDR1 reads SGHAT; CDR2 reads FQNNGV. The V end was cut by 1 base, the J end by 10 bases, with 14 bases between. This CDR3 spans 14 amino acids. The CDR3 here is CASSLGGAWEEQFF. The CDR3 bases are TGTGCCAGCAGCTTAGGTGGTGCCTGGGAGGAGCAGTTCTTC.

This clonotype was observed at least ten times. The gene calls are TRBV29-1 and TRBJ2-5; 11 nucleotides match TRBD2. The CDR3 consists of 15 residues. With 4 bases clipped from V and 3 bases from J, the junction kept 7 bases outside the gene matches. The germline CDR1 and CDR2 sequences are SQVTM and ANQGSEA. The CDR3 sequence: CSVVGTSGAEETQYF. CDR3 in DNA: TGCAGCGTTGTAGGGACTAGCGGAGCTGAAGAGACCCAGTACTTC. Full variable domain (outside the CDR3, taken from reference TRBV29-1 and TRBJ2-5): SAVISQKPSRDICQRGTSLTIQCQVDSQVTMMFWYRQQPGQSLTLIATANQGSEATYESGFVIDKFPISRPNLTFSTLTVSNMSPEDSSIYLCSVVGTSGAEETQYFGPGTRLLVL.

The rearrangement uses TRBV11-2 and TRBJ2-3; 10 bases are shared with TRBD2. V lost 1 base to trimming and J lost 3 bases; unmatched junction nucleotides: 10. The CDR3 spans 18 residues. The V gene's germline CDR1 is SGHAT and CDR2 FQNNGV. The CDR3 is CASSLVGPLAGVTDTQYF. The CDR3 DNA is TGTGCCAGCAGCTTAGTAGGGCCCCTAGCGGGGGTTACAGATACGCAGTATTTT.

This clonotype came up a few times. The rearrangement links TRBV7-9 to TRBJ2-1, with D maybe TRBD2 (7 bases). Germline V gene sequence: CDR1 SEHNR, CDR2 FQNEAQ (reference sequence). The CDR3 is 14 residues long. Trimming left V 3 bases short and J 7 bases short, with 13 bases between. The CDR3 nucleotides read TGTGCCAGCAGCTTGGAGGGGGGGGAGAATGAGCAGTTCTTC. Translated: CASSLEGGENEQFF.

The V gene is TRBV6-1, the J gene TRBJ2-5; the match to TRBD1 covers 8 bases. V trimming: 5 bases; J trimming: 5 bases; junction bases outside the gene matches: 13. The germline V gene encodes CDR1 MNHNS and CDR2 SASEGT. This CDR3 is 16 amino acids long. The CDR3 protein is CASSRTGQGSRETQYF. In nucleotides, the CDR3 is TGTGCCAGCAGTCGAACCGGACAGGGATCGAGGGAGACCCAGTACTTC.

This clonotype was counted many times. The chain uses TRBV5-1 and TRBJ2-1; 7 positions match TRBD2. V shed 3 bases and J 2 bases; nucleotides not matched to a gene: 8. CDR3 length: 16 amino acids. Germline lookup yields CDR1 SGHRS and CDR2 YFSETQ. CDR3 loop: CASSSGLVKTYNEQFF. The CDR3 DNA sequence: TGCGCCAGCAGCTCCGGACTAGTTAAGACCTACAATGAGCAGTTCTTC.

This clonotype has a handful of counts. The CDR3 spells CASSQDPPGASSYNEQFF. DNA of the CDR3: TGCGCCAGCAGCCAAGATCCCCCAGGAGCCTCTTCCTACAATGAGCAGTTCTTC. The chain is built from TRBV4-1 and TRBJ2-1; D gene unclear. V lost 0 bases to trimming and J lost 1 base, with 16 bases between them. In germline, CDR1 is MGHRA, CDR2 YSYEKL. The CDR3 extends over 18 amino acids.

This clonotype was counted a few times. This chain connects TRBV5-1 to TRBJ2-7, with 7 bases matching TRBD2. V shed 2 bases and J 0 bases; nucleotides not matched to a gene: 2. CDR3 length: 14 amino acids. In germline, CDR1 is SGHRS, CDR2 YFSETQ. CDR3 nucleotide sequence: TGCGCCAGCAGCTTCCAGCGGGACTCCTACGAGCAGTACTTC. Translated: CASSFQRDSYEQYF. The full variable domain, completed using reference TRBV5-1 and TRBJ2-7, is KAGVTQTPRYLIKTRGQQVTLSCSPISGHRSVSWYQQTPGQGLQFLFEYFSETQRNKGNFPGRFSGRQFSNSRSEMNVSTLELGDSALYLCASSFQRDSYEQYFGPGTRLTVT.

This clonotype was found a few times. V usage is TRBV5-4 and J usage is TRBJ2-2; D is uncertain. The CDR3 runs to 16 residues. V gave up 2 bases and J gave up 3 bases, with 14 bases separating them. CDR1 and CDR2 from the germline V gene are SGHNT and YYREEE (reference sequence). The CDR3 DNA follows: TGTGCCAGCAGCTTAGGTCTTAGGGAAGACACCGGGGAGCTGTTTTTT. It yields the protein CASSLGLREDTGELFF.